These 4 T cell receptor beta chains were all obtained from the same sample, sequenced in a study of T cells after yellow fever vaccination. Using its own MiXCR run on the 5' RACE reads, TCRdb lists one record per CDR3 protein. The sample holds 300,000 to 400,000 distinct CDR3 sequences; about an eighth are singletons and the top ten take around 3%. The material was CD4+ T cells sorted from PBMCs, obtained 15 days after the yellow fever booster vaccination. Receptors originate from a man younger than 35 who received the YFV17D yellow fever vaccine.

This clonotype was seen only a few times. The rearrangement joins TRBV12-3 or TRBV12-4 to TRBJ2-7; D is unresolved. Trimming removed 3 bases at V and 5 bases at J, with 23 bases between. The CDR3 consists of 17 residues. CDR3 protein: CASSFLFAGLQYDEQYF. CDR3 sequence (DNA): TGTGCCAGCAGTTTCCTCTTCGCCGGTCTACAATATGACGAGCAGTACTTC.

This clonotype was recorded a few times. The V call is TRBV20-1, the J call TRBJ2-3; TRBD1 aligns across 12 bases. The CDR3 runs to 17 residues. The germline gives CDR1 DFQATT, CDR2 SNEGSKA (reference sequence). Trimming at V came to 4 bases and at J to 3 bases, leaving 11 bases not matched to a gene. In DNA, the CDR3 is TGCAGTGCTACCGGGACAGGGGGCGGGAGTGGGACAGATACGCAGTATTTT. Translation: CSATGTGGGSGTDTQYF.

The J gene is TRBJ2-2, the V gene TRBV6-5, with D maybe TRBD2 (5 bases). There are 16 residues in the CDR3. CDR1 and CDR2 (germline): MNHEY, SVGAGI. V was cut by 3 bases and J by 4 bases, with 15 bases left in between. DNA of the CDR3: TGTGCCAGCAGTTATTATGGAGGCTCGTCCACCGGGGAGCTGTTTTTT. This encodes CASSYYGGSSTGELFF.

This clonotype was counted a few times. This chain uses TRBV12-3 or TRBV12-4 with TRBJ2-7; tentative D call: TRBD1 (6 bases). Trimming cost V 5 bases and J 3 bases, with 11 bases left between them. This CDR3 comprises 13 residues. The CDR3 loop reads CASSLGQLYEQYF. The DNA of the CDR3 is TGTGCCAGCAGTCTCGGACAGCTCTACGAGCAGTACTTC.